The 21 T cell receptor beta chains below were found in one sample sequenced in a study of T cell repertoires in aging, cancer and after chemotherapy. A mixed TRB-A/B primer pool amplified rearranged TRB by multiplex touch-down PCR. Using its own MiXCR run on the multiplex PCR reads, TCRdb lists one record per CDR3 protein. The table lists about 1,500 distinct CDR3 sequences, about half of them singletons, with 25% to 30% in the top ten. The template was genomic DNA from peripheral blood, not RNA. Specimen: blood. Receptors were obtained from a human donor with a blood cancer.

This sequence joins TRBV6-5 and TRBJ2-7; TRBD1 matches at 8 bases. The CDR3 consists of 14 residues. Germline V gives CDR1 MNHEY, CDR2 SVGAGI. Losses at the gene ends were 4 bases for V and 4 bases for J; bases not matched to a gene: 6. The CDR3 here is CASSSGTGRYEQYF. DNA for the CDR3: TGTGCCAGCAGTTCCGGGACAGGACGTTACGAGCAGTACTTC.

The chain couples TRBV19 to TRBJ2-3; D may be TRBD1 or TRBD2 (5 bases each). Per germline, CDR1 LNHDA and CDR2 SQIVND (reference sequence). The CDR3 extends over 12 amino acids. With 6 bases removed from V and 2 bases from J, the gap between germline ends came to 6 bases. CDR3 coding DNA: TGTGCCAGTAGAGGGACCACAGATACGCAGTATTTT. Its protein product is CASRGTTDTQYF.

CDR3 DNA: TGTGCCAGCAGTCCCGGGCGTTCCAGGGGAAACACCATATATTTT. This codes for CASSPGRSRGNTIYF. The chain has TRBV2 and TRBJ1-3; D uncertain. Germline V gene data show CDR1 as SNHLY and CDR2 as FYNNEI. Trimming pared 5 bases from V and 4 bases from J, leaving 15 bases between. CDR3 size: 15 residues.

This chain connects TRBV6-5 to TRBJ2-3; D uncertain. V was cut by 6 bases and J by 5 bases, with 6 bases left in between. CDR3 size: 11 residues. Germline loops: CDR1 MNHEY, CDR2 SVGAGI. The CDR3: CASRVGDTQYF. CDR3 bases: TGTGCCAGCAGAGTCGGAGATACGCAGTATTTT.

The chain uses TRBV12-3 or TRBV12-4 and TRBJ1-5, with D possibly matching TRBD1 (5 bases). This CDR3 has 13 amino acids. The V end was cut by 7 bases, the J end by 9 bases, with 16 bases between. This CDR3 is CASTPDGGGPQHF. The CDR3 nucleotides read TGTGCCAGCACTCCCGATGGGGGGGGGCCCCAGCATTTT.

The chain links TRBV19 to TRBJ1-2; D is possibly TRBD1 (6 bases). The CDR3 spans 16 residues. Germline V gives CDR1 LNHDA, CDR2 SQIVND (reference sequence). The V end was cut by 1 base, the J end by 1 base, with 13 bases between. The CDR3 reads CASSIGTRGGNYGYTF. The CDR3 DNA follows: TGTGCCAGTAGTATAGGCACTCGAGGGGGTAACTATGGCTACACCTTC.

The V gene is TRBV27, the J gene TRBJ2-7; 10 nucleotides align to TRBD1. This CDR3 contains 14 residues. Germline trimming cut 4 bases from V and 3 bases from J; bases unmatched to any gene: 3. Germline V gene sequence: CDR1 MNHEY, CDR2 SMNVEV (reference sequence). The CDR3 here is CASSYRDRGYEQYF. CDR3 sequence (DNA): TGTGCCAGCAGTTACCGGGACAGGGGCTACGAGCAGTACTTC.

The sample holds a few counts of this clonotype. The rearrangement uses TRBV29-1 and TRBJ1-2; D remains ambiguous. V lost 7 bases to trimming and J lost 8 bases, with 8 bases between them. Germline CDR1 and CDR2: SQVTM and ANQGSEA. The CDR3 length is 9 residues. This chain's CDR3 is CSDGKGYTF. The CDR3 nucleotides are TGCAGCGACGGAAAGGGCTACACCTTC.

This clonotype is classed as large. The V and J genes are TRBV6-2 or TRBV6-3 and TRBJ2-1; no definite D call. The V end was cut by 8 bases, the J end by 6 bases, with 14 bases between. This CDR3 is 13 amino acids long. In germline, CDR1 is MNHEY, CDR2 SVGEGT. CDR3 residues: CASLSPRGNEQFF. CDR3 sequence (DNA): TGTGCCAGCCTTAGTCCCCGCGGCAATGAGCAGTTCTTC.

CDR3 protein: CASSRVNSPLHF. The CDR3 DNA is TGTGCCAGCAGTCGTGTGAATTCACCCCTCCACTTT. The chain carries TRBV27 and TRBJ1-6; D unclear. Germline assignment: CDR1 MNHEY and CDR2 SMNVEV (reference sequence). This CDR3 has 12 amino acids. V was trimmed by 5 bases and J by 7 bases, leaving 6 bases between them.

The rearrangement uses TRBV6-4 and TRBJ2-3; TRBD2 agrees at 8 bases. Germline V lookup: CDR1 MRHNA, CDR2 SNTAGT. The CDR3 covers 18 residues. Trimming at V came to 4 bases and at J to 1 base, leaving 13 bases not matched to a gene. The CDR3 region is CASSASPGGSLGTDTQYF. The CDR3, as DNA: TGTGCCAGCAGTGCTAGCCCGGGGGGGAGCCTTGGCACAGATACGCAGTATTTT.

V and J are TRBV2 and TRBJ2-2; the match to TRBD1 covers 8 bases. The V and J ends lost 8 bases and 0 bases, in that order; junction bases with no gene match: 5. Germline values: CDR1 SNHLY, CDR2 FYNNEI. The CDR3 consists of 15 residues. Here the CDR3 DNA reads TGTGCCAGCCGCCGGGACAGGTCGAACACCGGGGAGCTGTTTTTT. Residues: CASRRDRSNTGELFF.

This clonotype is large (0.1 to 1%) by share. This chain links TRBV6-1 with TRBJ2-5, with 7 bases that match TRBD1. CDR1 MNHNS and CDR2 SASEGT come from the germline V gene. J lost 4 bases, V lost 4 bases, and 12 bases had no gene match. This CDR3 is built from 16 residues. CDR3 bases: TGTGCCAGCAGTGGGGGGACAGTCACCCTCGGAGAGACCCAGTACTTC. Protein: CASSGGTVTLGETQYF.

This chain links TRBV29-1 with TRBJ2-3; 9 positions match TRBD2. The V gene end was trimmed by 7 bases and the J gene end by 1 base; junction bases not matched to a gene: 9. This CDR3 spans 15 amino acids. Germline CDR1 reads SQVTM; CDR2 reads ANQGSEA. CDR3 in amino acids: CSGMIPSGGTDTQYF. DNA of the CDR3: TGCAGCGGCATGATTCCTAGCGGGGGCACAGATACGCAGTATTTT.

The chain couples TRBV15 to TRBJ1-6; TRBD1 matches 10 bases. The germline gives CDR1 LNHNV, CDR2 YYDKDF (reference sequence). The CDR3 spans 16 residues. After removal of 4 bases from V and 7 bases from J, the junction contained 7 bases not matched to a gene. The CDR3 is CATSTGTGEVNSPLHF. CDR3 bases: TGTGCCACCAGCACAGGGACAGGGGAGGTAAATTCACCCCTCCACTTT.

The rearrangement uses TRBV27 and TRBJ2-7; a possible D gene is TRBD1 (5 bases). Trimming pared 4 bases from V and 4 bases from J, leaving 11 bases between. The CDR3 has 13 residues. The germline V gene has CDR1 MNHEY and CDR2 SMNVEV (reference sequence). In DNA form, the CDR3 reads TGTGCCAGCAGTTCCCCAGGGAAATACGAGCAGTACTTC. Translated: CASSSPGKYEQYF.

This chain joins TRBV6-1 and TRBJ2-5; D is perhaps TRBD1 or TRBD2 (5 bases each). CDR1 and CDR2 (germline): MNHNS, SASEGT. The CDR3 consists of 14 residues. Trimming left V 5 bases short and J 2 bases short, with 12 bases between. CDR3 in DNA: TGTGCCAGCAGTTACACGGGGCGTCAAGAGACCCAGTACTTC. This sequence encodes CASSYTGRQETQYF.

Relative to its sample, this clonotype is large. The CDR3 loop is CASSIAALGVSDNQPQHF. CDR3 in DNA: TGTGCCAGTAGTATTGCAGCTCTTGGGGTTAGTGACAATCAGCCCCAGCATTTT. The chain combines TRBV19 with TRBJ1-5; D is unresolved. V was pared by 3 bases and J by 3 bases, with 21 bases between. CDR3 length: 18 residues. Germline lookup yields CDR1 LNHDA and CDR2 SQIVND (reference sequence).

V usage is TRBV29-1 and J usage is TRBJ2-1; no clear D gene. The CDR3 extends over 15 amino acids. Trimming stripped 0 bases from V and 0 bases from J, with 9 bases between. Germline V CDR1 and CDR2: SQVTM, ANQGSEA. CDR3 DNA: TGCAGCGTTGAAGATTGGTCTAGCTCCTACAATGAGCAGTTCTTC. Translating it yields CSVEDWSSSYNEQFF.

The chain employs TRBV12-5 and TRBJ1-2; D call uncertain. The CDR3 has 15 amino acids. Germline V gene lookup returns CDR1 LGHNT and CDR2 FRNRAP. V was shortened by 0 bases and J by 3 bases, with 11 bases between the two germline ends. CDR3 sequence (DNA): TGTGCTAGTGGTTTGGTCCAGGCGCGAGACTATGGCTACACCTTC. It encodes CASGLVQARDYGYTF.

This clonotype is judged medium-sized (0.01 to 0.1%). This chain connects TRBV10-1 to TRBJ1-6; no clear D gene. The CDR3 contains 13 residues. V lost 8 bases, J lost 0 bases, and 5 bases lay in between. Germline assignment: CDR1 WNHNN and CDR2 SYGVQD (reference sequence). The CDR3 nucleotides are TGCGCCAGCCAAGCCTCCTATAATTCACCCCTCCACTTT. Translated, it gives CASQASYNSPLHF.